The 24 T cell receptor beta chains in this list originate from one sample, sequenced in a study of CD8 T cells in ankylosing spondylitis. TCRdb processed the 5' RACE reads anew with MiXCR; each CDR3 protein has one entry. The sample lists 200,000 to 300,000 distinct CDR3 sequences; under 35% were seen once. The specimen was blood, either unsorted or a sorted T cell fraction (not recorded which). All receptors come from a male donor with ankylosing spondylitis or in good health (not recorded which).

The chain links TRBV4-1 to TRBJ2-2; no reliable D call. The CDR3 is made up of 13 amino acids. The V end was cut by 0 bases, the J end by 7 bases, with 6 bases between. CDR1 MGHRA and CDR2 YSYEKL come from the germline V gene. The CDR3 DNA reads TGCGCCAGCAGCCAAGAGATTGGCGGGGAGCTGTTTTTT. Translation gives CASSQEIGGELFF.

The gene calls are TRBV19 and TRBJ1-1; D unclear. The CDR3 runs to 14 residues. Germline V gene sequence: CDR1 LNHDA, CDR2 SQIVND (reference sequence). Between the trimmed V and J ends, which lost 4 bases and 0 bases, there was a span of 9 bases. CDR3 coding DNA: TGTGCCAGTAGTACCCCCCGGATGAACACTGAAGCTTTCTTT. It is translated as CASSTPRMNTEAFF. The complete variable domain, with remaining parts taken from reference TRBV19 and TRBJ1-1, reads DGGITQSPKYLFRKEGQNVTLSCEQNLNHDAMYWYRQDPGQGLRLIYYSQIVNDFQKGDIAEGYSVSREKKESFPLTVTSAQKNPTAFYLCASSTPRMNTEAFFGQGTRLTVV.

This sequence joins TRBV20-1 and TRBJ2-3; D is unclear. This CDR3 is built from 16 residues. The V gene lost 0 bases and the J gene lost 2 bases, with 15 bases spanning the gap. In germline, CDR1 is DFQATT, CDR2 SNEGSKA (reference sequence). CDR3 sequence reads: CSARESPLDFTDTQYF. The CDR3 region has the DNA TGCAGTGCTAGAGAAAGCCCCCTAGATTTCACAGATACGCAGTATTTT.

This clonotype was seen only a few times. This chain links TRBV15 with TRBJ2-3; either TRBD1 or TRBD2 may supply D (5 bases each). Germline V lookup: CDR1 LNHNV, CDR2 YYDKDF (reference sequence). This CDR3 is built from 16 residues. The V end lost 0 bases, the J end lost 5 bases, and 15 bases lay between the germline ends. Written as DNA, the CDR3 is TGTGCCACCAGCAGAGATTGGGGGATGTCTGAAGATACGCAGTATTTT. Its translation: CATSRDWGMSEDTQYF.

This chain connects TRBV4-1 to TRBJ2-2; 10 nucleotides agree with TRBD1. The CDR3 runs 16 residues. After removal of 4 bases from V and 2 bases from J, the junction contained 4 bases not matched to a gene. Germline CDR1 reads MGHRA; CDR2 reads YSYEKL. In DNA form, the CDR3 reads TGCGCCAGCAGCCTGGACAGGGGGATAAACACCGGGGAGCTGTTTTTT. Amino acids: CASSLDRGINTGELFF.

The CDR3 loop reads CASSPTGLAKNIQYF. For the CDR3, the DNA is TGTGCCAGCAGTCCTACAGGGCTAGCCAAAAACATTCAGTACTTC. The chain uses TRBV12-3 or TRBV12-4 and TRBJ2-4; TRBD1 is a possible D gene (6 bases). The CDR3 extends over 15 amino acids. Between the trimmed V and J ends, which lost 5 bases and 0 bases, there was a span of 11 bases.

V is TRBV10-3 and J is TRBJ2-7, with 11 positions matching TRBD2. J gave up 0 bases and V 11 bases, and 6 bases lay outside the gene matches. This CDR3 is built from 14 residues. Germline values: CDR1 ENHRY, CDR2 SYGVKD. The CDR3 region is CAAHSGGASYEQYF. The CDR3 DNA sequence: TGTGCCGCCCATAGCGGGGGGGCCTCCTACGAGCAGTACTTC.

The CDR3 sequence is CATSLSDNQPQHF. The CDR3 bases are TGTGCCACCTCGCTCTCTGACAATCAGCCCCAGCATTTT. V gene TRBV15 combines with J gene TRBJ1-5, with D unclear. Germline V gene lookup returns CDR1 LNHNV and CDR2 YYDKDF (reference sequence). This CDR3 comprises 13 residues. V was trimmed by 8 bases and J by 3 bases, leaving 11 bases between them.

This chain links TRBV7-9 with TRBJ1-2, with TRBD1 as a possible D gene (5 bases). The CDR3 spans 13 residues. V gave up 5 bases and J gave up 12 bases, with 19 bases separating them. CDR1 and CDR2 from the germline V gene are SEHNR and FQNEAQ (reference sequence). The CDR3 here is CASSGTIQGIHTF. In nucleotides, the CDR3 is TGTGCCAGCAGCGGCACCATCCAGGGTATCCACACCTTC.

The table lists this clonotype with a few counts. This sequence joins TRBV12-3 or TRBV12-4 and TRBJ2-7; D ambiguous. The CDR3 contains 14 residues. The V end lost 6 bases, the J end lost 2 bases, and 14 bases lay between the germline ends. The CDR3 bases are TGTGCCAGCAGCCCTTATCGTCGGACCTACGAGCAGTACTTC. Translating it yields CASSPYRRTYEQYF.

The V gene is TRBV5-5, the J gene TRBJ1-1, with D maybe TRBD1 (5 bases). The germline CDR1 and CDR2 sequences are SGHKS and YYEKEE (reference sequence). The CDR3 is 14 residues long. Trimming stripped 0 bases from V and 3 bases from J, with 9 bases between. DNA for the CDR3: TGTGCCAGCAGCTTGGCCCTAGGGGACACTGAAGCTTTCTTT. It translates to CASSLALGDTEAFF.

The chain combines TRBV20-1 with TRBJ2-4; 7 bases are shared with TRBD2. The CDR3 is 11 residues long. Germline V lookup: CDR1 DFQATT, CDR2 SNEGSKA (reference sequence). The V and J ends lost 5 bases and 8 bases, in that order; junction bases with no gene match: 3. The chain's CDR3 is CSAPGGYIQYF. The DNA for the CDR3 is TGCAGTGCTCCGGGGGGATACATTCAGTACTTC.

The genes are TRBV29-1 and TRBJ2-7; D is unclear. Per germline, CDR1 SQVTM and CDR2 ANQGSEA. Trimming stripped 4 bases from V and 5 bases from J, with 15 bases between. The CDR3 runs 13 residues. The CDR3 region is CSVGAKVRNEQYF. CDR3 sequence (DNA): TGCAGCGTTGGGGCGAAGGTTCGGAACGAGCAGTACTTC.

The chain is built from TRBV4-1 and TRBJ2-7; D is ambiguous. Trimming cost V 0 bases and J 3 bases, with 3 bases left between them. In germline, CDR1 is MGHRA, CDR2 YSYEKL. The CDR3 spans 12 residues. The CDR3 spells CASSQDNYEQYF. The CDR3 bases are TGCGCCAGCAGCCAAGATAACTACGAGCAGTACTTC.

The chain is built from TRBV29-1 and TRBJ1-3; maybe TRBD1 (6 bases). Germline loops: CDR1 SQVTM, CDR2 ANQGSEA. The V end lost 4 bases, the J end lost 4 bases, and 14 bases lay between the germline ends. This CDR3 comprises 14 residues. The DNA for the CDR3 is TGCAGCGTTGTTCAGGGGAAGGCCGGAAACACCATATATTTT. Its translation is CSVVQGKAGNTIYF.

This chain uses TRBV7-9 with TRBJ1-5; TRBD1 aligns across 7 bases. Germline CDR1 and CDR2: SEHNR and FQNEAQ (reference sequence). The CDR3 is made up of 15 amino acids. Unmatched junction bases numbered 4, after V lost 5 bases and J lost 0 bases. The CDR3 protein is CASSATGDSNQPQHF. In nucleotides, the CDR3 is TGTGCCAGCAGCGCTACAGGGGATAGCAATCAGCCCCAGCATTTT.

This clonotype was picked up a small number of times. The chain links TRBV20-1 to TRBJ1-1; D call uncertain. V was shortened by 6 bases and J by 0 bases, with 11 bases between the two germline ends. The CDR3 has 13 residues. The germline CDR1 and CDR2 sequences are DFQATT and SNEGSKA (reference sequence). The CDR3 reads CSAEDGLNTEAFF. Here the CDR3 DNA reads TGCAGTGCCGAGGACGGATTGAACACTGAAGCTTTCTTT.

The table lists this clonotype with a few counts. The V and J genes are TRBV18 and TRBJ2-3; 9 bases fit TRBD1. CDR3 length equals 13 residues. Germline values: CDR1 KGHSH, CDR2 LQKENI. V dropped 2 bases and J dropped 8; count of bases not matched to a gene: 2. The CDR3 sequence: CASSPGQGTTQYF. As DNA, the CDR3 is TGTGCCAGCTCACCAGGACAGGGGACTACGCAGTATTTT.

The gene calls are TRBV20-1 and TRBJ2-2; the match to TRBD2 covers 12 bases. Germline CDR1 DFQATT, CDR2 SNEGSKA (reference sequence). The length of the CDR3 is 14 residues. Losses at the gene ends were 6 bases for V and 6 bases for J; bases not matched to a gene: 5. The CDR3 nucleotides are TGCAGTGCCCGACTAGCGGGGGCAGCCGGGGAGCTGTTTTTT. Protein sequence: CSARLAGAAGELFF.

The CDR3 protein is CASSLSGGPALEQYF. The CDR3 nucleotides read TGTGCCAGCAGTTTATCAGGCGGCCCCGCTCTAGAGCAGTACTTC. The chain employs TRBV27 and TRBJ2-7; D is ambiguous. Trimming took off 0 bases at V and 7 bases at J, with 16 bases between the two ends. The CDR3 length is 15 residues. Germline V gives CDR1 MNHEY, CDR2 SMNVEV (reference sequence).

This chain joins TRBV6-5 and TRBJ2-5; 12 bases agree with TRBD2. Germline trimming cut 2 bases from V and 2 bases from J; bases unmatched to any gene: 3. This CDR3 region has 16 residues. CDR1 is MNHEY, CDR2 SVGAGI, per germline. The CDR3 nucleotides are TGTGCCAGCAGTTACCTAGCGGGGGGGCCTCAAGAGACCCAGTACTTC. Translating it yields CASSYLAGGPQETQYF.

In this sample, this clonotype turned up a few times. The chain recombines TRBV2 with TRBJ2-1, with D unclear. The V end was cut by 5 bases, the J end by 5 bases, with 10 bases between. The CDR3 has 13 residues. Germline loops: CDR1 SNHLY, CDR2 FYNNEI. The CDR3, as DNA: TGTGCCAGCAGTCGCCACCCGGACAATGAGCAGTTCTTC. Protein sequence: CASSRHPDNEQFF.

CDR3: CSAPLGEQFF. The CDR3 DNA reads as TGCAGTGCCCCGCTGGGAGAGCAGTTCTTC. The chain uses TRBV20-1 and TRBJ2-1; D is undetermined. This CDR3 is built from 10 residues. V lost 6 bases, J lost 10 bases, and 10 bases lay in between. Per germline, CDR1 DFQATT and CDR2 SNEGSKA (reference sequence).

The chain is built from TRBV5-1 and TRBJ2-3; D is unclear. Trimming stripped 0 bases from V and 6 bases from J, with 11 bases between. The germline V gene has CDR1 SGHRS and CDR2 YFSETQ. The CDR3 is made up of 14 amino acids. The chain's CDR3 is CASSLELPRDTQYF. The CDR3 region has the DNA TGCGCCAGCAGCTTGGAACTTCCAAGGGATACGCAGTATTTT.